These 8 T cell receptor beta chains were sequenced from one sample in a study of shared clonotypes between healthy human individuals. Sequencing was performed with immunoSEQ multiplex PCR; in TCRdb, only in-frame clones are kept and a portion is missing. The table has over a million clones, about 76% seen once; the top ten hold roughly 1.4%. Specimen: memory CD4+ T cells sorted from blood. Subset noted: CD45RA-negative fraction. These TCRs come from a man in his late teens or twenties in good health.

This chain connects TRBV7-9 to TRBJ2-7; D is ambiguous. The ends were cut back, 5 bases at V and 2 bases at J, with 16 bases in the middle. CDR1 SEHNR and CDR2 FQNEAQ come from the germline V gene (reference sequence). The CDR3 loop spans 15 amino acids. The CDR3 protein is CASSLTGSLAYEQYF. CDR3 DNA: TGTGCCAGCAGCCTAACTGGTTCTCTAGCCTACGAGCAGTACTTC.

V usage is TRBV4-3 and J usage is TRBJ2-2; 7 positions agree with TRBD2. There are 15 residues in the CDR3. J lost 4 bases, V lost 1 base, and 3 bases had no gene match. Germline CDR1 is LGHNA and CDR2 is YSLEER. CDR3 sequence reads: CASSQGRLATGELFF. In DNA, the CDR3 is TGCGCCAGCAGCCAAGGGCGACTAGCCACCGGGGAGCTGTTTTTT.

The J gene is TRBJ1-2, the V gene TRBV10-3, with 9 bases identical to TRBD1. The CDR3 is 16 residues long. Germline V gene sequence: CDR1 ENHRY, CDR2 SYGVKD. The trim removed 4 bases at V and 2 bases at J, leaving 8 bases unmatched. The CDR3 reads CAISGGTGGANYGYTF. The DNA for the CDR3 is TGTGCCATCAGTGGTGGCACAGGGGGCGCCAACTATGGCTACACCTTC.

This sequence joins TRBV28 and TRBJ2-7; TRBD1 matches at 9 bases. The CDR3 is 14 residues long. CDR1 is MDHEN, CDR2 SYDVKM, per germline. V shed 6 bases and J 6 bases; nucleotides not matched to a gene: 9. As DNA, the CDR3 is TGTGCCAGCAGGGCGGGACAGGGAGGGCGCGAGCAGTACTTC. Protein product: CASRAGQGGREQYF. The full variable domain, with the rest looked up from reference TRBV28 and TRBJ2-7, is DVKVTQSSRYLVKRTGEKVFLECVQDMDHENMFWYRQDPGLGLRLIYFSYDVKMKEKGDIPEGYSVSREKKERFSLILESASTNQTSMYLCASRAGQGGREQYFGPGTRLTVT.

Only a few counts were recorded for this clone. CDR3 in DNA: TGTGCCAGCAGTTTCAAGGTAGGGGATTCACCCCTCCACTTT. Translated, it gives CASSFKVGDSPLHF. V usage is TRBV6-6 and J usage is TRBJ1-6; a possible D gene is TRBD1 (5 bases). This CDR3 has 14 residues. The V end lost 4 bases, the J end lost 8 bases, and 12 bases lay between the germline ends. Germline V gives CDR1 MNHNY, CDR2 SVGAGI (reference sequence).

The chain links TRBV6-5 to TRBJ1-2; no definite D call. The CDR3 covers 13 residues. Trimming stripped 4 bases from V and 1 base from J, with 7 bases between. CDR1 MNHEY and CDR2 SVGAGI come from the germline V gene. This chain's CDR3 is CASSSRVNYGYTF. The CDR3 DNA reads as TGTGCCAGCAGTTCAAGAGTTAACTATGGCTACACCTTC.

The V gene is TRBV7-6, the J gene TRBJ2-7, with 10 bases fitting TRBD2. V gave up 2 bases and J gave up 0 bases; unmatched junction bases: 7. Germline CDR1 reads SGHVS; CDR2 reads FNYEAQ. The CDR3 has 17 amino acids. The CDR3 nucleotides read TGTGCCAGCAGCTTACCAGGGACTAGCGTCCACTCCTACGAGCAGTACTTC. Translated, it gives CASSLPGTSVHSYEQYF.

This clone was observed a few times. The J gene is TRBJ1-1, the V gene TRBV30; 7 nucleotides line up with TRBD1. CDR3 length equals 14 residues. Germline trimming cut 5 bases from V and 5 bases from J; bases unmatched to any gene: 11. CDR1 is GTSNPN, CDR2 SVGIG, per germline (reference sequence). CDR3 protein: CAWLGWRGQTEAFF. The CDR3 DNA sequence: TGTGCCTGGCTAGGGTGGAGGGGGCAGACTGAAGCTTTCTTT.